Presented here are 25 T cell receptor beta chains from one specimen sequenced in a study of chemoradiotherapy in HPV16-positive cancers. TCRdb keeps only in-frame clones here, not all; method: immunoSEQ multiplex PCR. The sample has more than 12,000 clones; roughly 88% are singletons. Sequences were derived from blood, sampled from a patient who underwent chemoradiotherapy. The receptor set was obtained from a human donor with HPV-associated anogenital cancer.

The V call is TRBV2, the J call TRBJ1-4; weak D call: TRBD1 (5 bases). The CDR3 contains 15 residues. Per the germline V gene, CDR1 is SNHLY and CDR2 is FYNNEI. The ends were cut back, 5 bases at V and 6 bases at J, with 16 bases in the middle. The CDR3 spells CASSSLQGRDEKLFF. The CDR3 region has the DNA TGTGCCAGCAGTTCTCTCCAGGGACGAGATGAAAAACTGTTTTTT.

This clone was seen once. The V call is TRBV2, the J call TRBJ1-1; a weak D match, TRBD1 (5 bases). CDR3 length: 13 amino acids. Germline CDR1 reads SNHLY; CDR2 reads FYNNEI. The germline V and J ends were trimmed by 3 bases and 8 bases, with 13 bases remaining between them. CDR3 DNA: TGTGCCAGCAGTGAGCGGGCAGGGCTCGAAGCTTTCTTT. Protein sequence: CASSERAGLEAFF. Full variable domain (rest looked up from reference TRBV2 and TRBJ1-1): EPEVTQTPSHQVTQMGQEVILRCVPISNHLYFYWYRQILGQKVEFLVSFYNNEISEKSEIFDDQFSVERPDGSNFTLKIRSTKLEDSAMYFCASSERAGLEAFFGQGTRLTVV.

CDR3 nucleotide sequence: TGTGCCAGCAGTGACTCCGGGACGTTTCTCAACACTGAAGCTTTCTTT. This encodes CASSDSGTFLNTEAFF. The chain combines TRBV6-4 with TRBJ1-1; D perhaps matches TRBD1 (5 bases). Germline assignment: CDR1 MRHNA and CDR2 SNTAGT. Deletions cut 0 bases from V and 2 bases from J, with 13 bases between. The CDR3 sequence is 16 residues long.

This clone has a single count. The chain joins TRBV9 to TRBJ2-3, with D hard to call. Between the trimmed V and J ends, which lost 3 bases and 1 base, there was a span of 9 bases. Germline V gene lookup returns CDR1 SGDLS and CDR2 YYNGEE. This CDR3 has 14 amino acids. The CDR3 reads CASSEAAGTDTQYF. The CDR3, as DNA: TGTGCCAGCAGCGAGGCCGCGGGCACAGATACGCAGTATTTT.

Regarding this clone: One end of the junction varies from germline; a read error may be responsible. The chain uses TRBV27 and TRBJ1-5, with D unresolved. Germline V lookup: CDR1 MNHEY, CDR2 SMNVEV (reference sequence). The CDR3 sequence is 13 residues long. The CDR3 loop reads CASSFRGKQPQHF. The CDR3 DNA follows: TGTGCCAGCAGTTTCAGAGGCAAACAGCCCCAGCATTTT.

The J gene is TRBJ2-2, the V gene TRBV5-3; 9 bases agree with TRBD2. TRBV5-3 is noted as an ORF with a role that remains uncertain. This CDR3 region has 15 residues. J was trimmed by 4 bases and V by 1 base; bases with no gene match: 2. DNA of the CDR3: TGTGCCAGAAGCTTGCGGCGGGAGGGCACCGGGGAGCTGTTTTTT. It yields the protein CARSLRREGTGELFF.

The chain employs TRBV4-1 and TRBJ2-7, with D possibly being TRBD1 (5 bases). Germline assignment: CDR1 MGHRA and CDR2 YSYEKL. CDR3 length: 13 residues. Trimming took off 3 bases at V and 2 bases at J, with 8 bases between the two ends. The CDR3 spells CASSHQGAYEQYF. The CDR3, as DNA: TGCGCCAGCAGCCACCAGGGTGCCTACGAGCAGTACTTC.

The chain has TRBV29-1 and TRBJ2-1, with D perhaps TRBD1 (6 bases). Germline V lookup: CDR1 SQVTM, CDR2 ANQGSEA. The CDR3 is made up of 12 amino acids. Trimming shortened V by 3 bases and J by 7 bases, and 10 bases separated the two germline ends. CDR3 nucleotides: TGCAGCGTTGACAAGGGGGAGAATGAGCAGTTCTTC. This sequence encodes CSVDKGENEQFF.

The J gene is TRBJ1-3, the V gene TRBV29-1, with D possibly being TRBD1 (6 bases). The germline V and J ends were trimmed by 6 bases and 3 bases, with 15 bases remaining between them. The CDR3 totals 14 residues. CDR1 is SQVTM, CDR2 ANQGSEA, per germline. This CDR3 is CSVRGGAFGNTIYF. The CDR3 DNA sequence: TGCAGCGTCCGGGGGGGGGCTTTTGGAAACACCATATATTTT.

The gene calls are TRBV18 and TRBJ1-1; no reliable D call. Looked up from germline, CDR1 is KGHSH and CDR2 is LQKENI. V shed 4 bases and J shed 2 bases, with 8 bases lying between them. The CDR3 length is 13 residues. The DNA of the CDR3 is TGTGCCAGCTCACGGACGGACAACACTGAAGCTTTCTTT. Translated, it gives CASSRTDNTEAFF. The full variable domain, completed using reference TRBV18 and TRBJ1-1, is NAGVMQNPRHLVRRRGQEARLRCSPMKGHSHVYWYRQLPEEGLKFMVYLQKENIIDESGMPKERFSAEFPKEGPSILRIQQVVRGDSAAYFCASSRTDNTEAFFGQGTRLTVV.

The chain couples TRBV5-5 to TRBJ2-7; TRBD1 is a possible D gene (6 bases). Between the trimmed V and J ends, which lost 0 bases and 1 base, there was a span of 8 bases. CDR3 size: 14 residues. From germline, CDR1 is SGHKS and CDR2 YYEKEE (reference sequence). CDR3 nucleotides: TGTGCCAGCAGCTTGGCAGGGGCGTCCTACGAGCAGTACTTC. It specifies CASSLAGASYEQYF.

This clone was recorded once. The chain carries TRBV6-1 and TRBJ1-4; tentatively, D is TRBD1 (6 bases). Trimming cost V 2 bases and J 4 bases, with 14 bases left between them. The CDR3 extends over 16 amino acids. Germline CDR1 reads MNHNS; CDR2 reads SASEGT. CDR3 loop: CASSERAGHLNEKLFF. CDR3 in DNA: TGTGCCAGCAGTGAAAGGGCGGGACACCTTAATGAAAAACTGTTTTTT.

This chain links TRBV18 with TRBJ2-3; D unclear. Germline V gene sequence: CDR1 KGHSH, CDR2 LQKENI. The germline V and J ends were trimmed by 4 bases and 0 bases, with 5 bases remaining between them. This CDR3 has 13 amino acids. CDR3 residues: CASSRVSTDTQYF. The CDR3 DNA reads as TGTGCCAGCTCACGGGTTAGCACAGATACGCAGTATTTT.

J is TRBJ2-6 and V is TRBV9, with a possible D match to TRBD2 (6 bases). In germline, CDR1 is SGDLS, CDR2 YYNGEE. This CDR3 is built from 14 residues. Deletions cut 4 bases from V and 9 bases from J, with 14 bases between. CDR3 in DNA: TGTGCCAGCAGCCGGGAGACGGCCGGCAACGTCCTGACTTTC. Its protein is CASSRETAGNVLTF.

J is TRBJ2-7 and V is TRBV6-4, with D possibly being TRBD1 or TRBD2 (5 bases each). Trimming took 6 bases from V and 3 from J, leaving 15 bases between them. This CDR3 contains 14 residues. The germline gives CDR1 MRHNA, CDR2 SNTAGT. CDR3 sequence (DNA): TGTGCCAGCAGCCAGGGACGGAGTCACTACGAGCAGTACTTC. It translates to CASSQGRSHYEQYF.

The V and J genes are TRBV19 and TRBJ1-2; D perhaps matches TRBD1 (5 bases). The CDR3 is made up of 15 amino acids. Trimming pared 3 bases from V and 4 bases from J, leaving 15 bases between. Germline CDR1 reads LNHDA; CDR2 reads SQIVND (reference sequence). In nucleotides, the CDR3 is TGTGCCAGTAGTATGAGTGGTACAGGCGGCTATGGCTACACCTTC. Its protein product is CASSMSGTGGYGYTF.

The CDR3 DNA reads TGTGCCAGCAAAGGAGAAGGGAAGGGCTACACCTTC. It codes for CASKGEGKGYTF. The chain has TRBV2 and TRBJ1-2; D unclear. V was shortened by 7 bases and J by 8 bases, with 14 bases between the two germline ends. Germline-derived CDR1 and CDR2 are SNHLY and FYNNEI. CDR3 length: 12 amino acids.

The CDR3 sequence: CASRKGVPLSSGANVLTF. The CDR3 nucleotides read TGTGCCAGCAGGAAGGGGGTTCCTCTAAGCTCTGGGGCCAACGTCCTGACTTTC. V is TRBV5-4 and J is TRBJ2-6; D perhaps matches TRBD1 (6 bases). Per germline, CDR1 SGHNT and CDR2 YYREEE (reference sequence). This CDR3 is built from 18 residues. Trimming shortened V by 5 bases and J by 0 bases, and 18 bases separated the two germline ends.

V gene TRBV11-3 combines with J gene TRBJ2-7; 8 nucleotides agree with TRBD1. CDR1 SGHNT and CDR2 YENEEA come from the germline V gene. This CDR3 contains 13 residues. V shed 5 bases, J shed 7 bases, and the junction held 7 bases outside the gene matches. The CDR3 here is CASSPSDRDEQYF. Written as DNA, the CDR3 is TGTGCCAGCAGCCCCTCGGACAGGGATGAGCAGTACTTC.

This CDR3 reads CASRTDRGDTEAFF. DNA for the CDR3: TGTGCCAGCAGGACGGACAGGGGGGACACTGAAGCTTTCTTT. The chain links TRBV11-1 to TRBJ1-1; 10 bases line up with TRBD1. Trimming removed 6 bases from V and 3 bases from J; junction bases left unmatched: 4. Germline assignment: CDR1 SGHAT and CDR2 FQDESV (reference sequence). This CDR3 contains 14 residues. The variable domain in full, with the rest retrieved from reference TRBV11-1 and TRBJ1-1, is EAEVAQSPRYKITEKSQAVAFWCDPISGHATLYWYRQILGQGPELLVQFQDESVVDDSQLPKDRFSAERLKGVDSTLKIQPAELGDSAMYLCASRTDRGDTEAFFGQGTRLTVV.

This clone has just one count. The chain employs TRBV6-5 and TRBJ2-1, with 9 bases identical to TRBD2. The CDR3 sequence is 15 residues long. Germline V gene lookup returns CDR1 MNHEY and CDR2 SVGAGI. The V and J ends lost 3 bases and 2 bases, in that order; junction bases with no gene match: 2. CDR3 loop: CASSYSGSPYNEQFF. CDR3 DNA: TGTGCCAGCAGTTATAGCGGGAGTCCCTACAATGAGCAGTTCTTC.

This clone was seen once. V and J are TRBV28 and TRBJ2-5; perhaps TRBD2 as D (5 bases). V was cut by 5 bases and J by 9 bases, with 10 bases left in between. The germline V gene has CDR1 MDHEN and CDR2 SYDVKM. CDR3 length equals 11 residues. The CDR3 region is CASSRRGSQYF. In nucleotides, the CDR3 is TGTGCCAGCAGTCGACGGGGTTCCCAGTACTTC.

V gene TRBV11-2 combines with J gene TRBJ1-1; 9 bases fit TRBD1. The CDR3 runs 13 residues. The germline V gene has CDR1 SGHAT and CDR2 FQNNGV. The trim removed 5 bases at V and 10 bases at J, leaving 8 bases unmatched. This CDR3 reads CASSLGTGSRAFF. The CDR3 DNA follows: TGTGCCAGCAGCCTAGGGACAGGGTCTCGAGCTTTCTTT.

This clone came up once. V and J are TRBV9 and TRBJ2-1, with TRBD2 identical over 9 bases. The J segment lost 15 bases and the V segment lost 3 bases, leaving 4 bases of the junction unmatched. Germline CDR1 and CDR2: SGDLS and YYNGEE. The CDR3 contains 11 residues. CDR3 sequence reads: CASSGGGAMFF. The CDR3 DNA reads as TGTGCCAGCAGCGGCGGGGGGGCCATGTTCTTC.

The chain is built from TRBV4-3 and TRBJ2-7, with TRBD1 matching over 10 bases. The CDR3 covers 17 residues. Germline-derived CDR1 and CDR2 are LGHNA and YSLEER. With V trimmed by 1 base and J by 4 bases, 10 bases remained unmatched. The CDR3 nucleotides read TGCGCCAGCAGCCAAGGAGCCGGGACAGGGGCCGCTTACGAGCAGTACTTC. Translation gives CASSQGAGTGAAYEQYF.